This TCR beta chain comes out of a study of blood T cell repertoires in COVID-19. Study-wide background: COVID-19 samples from acute and convalescent phases originated in the United States, Italy and Spain.

Assay: immunoSEQ multiplex PCR; the TCRdb copy retains only in-frame clones and omits some. The table records roughly 160,000 clones, 70% to 90% of them present only once. Looked up from germline, CDR1 is GTSNPN and CDR2 is SVGIG (reference sequence). This CDR3 has 12 amino acids. Trimming removed 0 bases from V and 7 bases from J; junction bases left unmatched: 1. Material for sequencing was peripheral blood. This chain uses TRBV30 with TRBJ2-5; TRBD2 matches 8 bases. The sequence was collected from a man between 40 and 49 years old with acute or convalescent COVID-19. This CDR3 reads CAWSVSGGTQYF. In DNA form, the CDR3 reads TGTGCCTGGAGTGTAAGCGGGGGGACCCAGTACTTC.